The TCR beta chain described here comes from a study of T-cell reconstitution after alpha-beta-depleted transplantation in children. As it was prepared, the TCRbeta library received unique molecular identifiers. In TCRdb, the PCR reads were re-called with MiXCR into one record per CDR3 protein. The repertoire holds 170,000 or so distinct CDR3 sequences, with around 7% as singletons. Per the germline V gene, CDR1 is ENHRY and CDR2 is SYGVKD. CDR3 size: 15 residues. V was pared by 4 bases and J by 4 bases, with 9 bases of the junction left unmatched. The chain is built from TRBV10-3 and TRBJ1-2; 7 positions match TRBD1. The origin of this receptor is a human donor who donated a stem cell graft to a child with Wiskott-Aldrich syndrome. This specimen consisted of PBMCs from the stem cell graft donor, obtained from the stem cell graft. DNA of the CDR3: TGTGCCATCAGTGGGACAGGACAAGGGGGCTATGGCTACACCTTC. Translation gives CAISGTGQGGYGYTF.